The clone carrying this T cell receptor (beta chain) was detected a few times. Its antigen is as yet unknown. Tregs were sorted as CD4+CD25+CD127-/low cells. After constant-region reverse-primer amplification, full-length variable regions underwent semi-nested PCR with Nested Universal Primer A. Using its own MiXCR run on the 5' RACE reads, TCRdb lists one record per CDR3 protein. The sample contains roughly 45,000 distinct CDR3 sequences, roughly a fifth of which appear only once. Whole-study results and caveats: Tumor memory CD4+ T cell TCR gene usage was found to cluster with blood and lymph node memory CD4+ cells and with lymph node naive CD4+ cells.

Sequences were obtained from Tregs sorted from blood. The receptor's source is a female donor with breast cancer.

CDR3 sequence reads: CASSQVQGWTGELFF. The CDR3 DNA reads as TGTGCCAGCAGCCAAGTACAGGGGTGGACCGGGGAGCTGTTTTTT. The genes are TRBV14 and TRBJ2-2, with 7 bases fitting TRBD1. This CDR3 has 15 amino acids. The trim removed 1 base at V and 5 bases at J, leaving 4 bases unmatched. Germline V gene data show CDR1 as SGHDN and CDR2 as FVKESK.